The 5 T cell receptor beta chains reported below all come from one sample, sequenced in a study of OX40 agonist ivuxolimab in advanced cancers. Data came from immunoSEQ multiplex PCR; TCRdb stores just in-frame clones and leaves some out. The sample comprises 90,000 to 100,000 clones, about nine tenths of which are singletons, and over 0.65% rests with the top ten. Sequenced here: CD4+ or CD8+ T cells sorted from blood, sampled in a trial of the OX40 agonist ivuxolimab. The receptors were gathered from an adult with an advanced solid tumor such as melanoma, head and neck, liver or kidney cancer.

The V and J genes are TRBV7-8 and TRBJ1-1, with D uncertain. The germline CDR1 and CDR2 sequences are SGHVS and FQNEAQ. Deletions cut 0 bases from V and 3 bases from J, with 8 bases between. This CDR3 is 14 amino acids long. The CDR3 is CASSLAIGDTEAFF. CDR3 DNA: TGTGCCAGCAGCTTAGCGATCGGGGACACTGAAGCTTTCTTT.

This chain uses TRBV7-2 with TRBJ2-2; D possibly corresponds to TRBD2 (5 bases). The CDR3 covers 14 residues. Looked up from germline, CDR1 is SGHTA and CDR2 is FQGNSA. Trimming shortened V by 4 bases and J by 5 bases, and 11 bases separated the two germline ends. The chain's CDR3 is CASSSTEGTGELFF. CDR3 sequence (DNA): TGTGCCAGCAGCTCAACCGAGGGAACCGGGGAGCTGTTTTTT.

The CDR3 protein is CAWGSGMETQYF. CDR3 nucleotides: TGTGCCTGGGGATCCGGGATGGAGACCCAGTACTTC. J is TRBJ2-5 and V is TRBV30; tentative D call: TRBD2 (5 bases). V lost 5 bases, J lost 5 bases, and 12 bases lay in between. The germline gives CDR1 GTSNPN, CDR2 SVGIG (reference sequence). The CDR3 runs 12 residues.

V gene TRBV18 combines with J gene TRBJ2-2; D perhaps matches TRBD2 (6 bases). CDR3 length: 14 residues. Trimming pared 1 base from V and 7 bases from J, leaving 10 bases between. CDR1 and CDR2 from the germline V gene are KGHSH and LQKENI. CDR3 nucleotide sequence: TGTGCCAGCTCACCACGGAATAGCGGCGGGGAGCTGTTTTTT. This codes for CASSPRNSGGELFF.

V is TRBV6-5 and J is TRBJ1-2; no definite D call. Trimming shortened V by 10 bases and J by 5 bases, and 14 bases separated the two germline ends. The germline V gene encodes CDR1 MNHEY and CDR2 SVGAGI. The CDR3 length is 12 residues. DNA of the CDR3: TGTGCCACTTCGGGAGGACCTTATGGCTACACCTTC. It encodes CATSGGPYGYTF.